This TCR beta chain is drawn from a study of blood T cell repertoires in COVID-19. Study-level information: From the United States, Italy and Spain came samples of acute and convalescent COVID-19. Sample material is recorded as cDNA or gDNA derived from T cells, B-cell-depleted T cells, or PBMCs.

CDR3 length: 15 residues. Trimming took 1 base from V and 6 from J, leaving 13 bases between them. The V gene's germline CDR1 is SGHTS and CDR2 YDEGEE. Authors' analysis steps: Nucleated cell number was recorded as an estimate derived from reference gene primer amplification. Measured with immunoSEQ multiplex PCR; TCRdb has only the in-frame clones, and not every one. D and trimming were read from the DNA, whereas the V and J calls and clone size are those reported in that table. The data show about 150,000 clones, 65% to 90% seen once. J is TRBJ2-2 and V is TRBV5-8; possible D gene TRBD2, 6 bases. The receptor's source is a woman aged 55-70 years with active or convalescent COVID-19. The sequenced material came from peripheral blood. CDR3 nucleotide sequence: TGTGCCAGCAGCTTGAACGGGAGAATACCCGGGGAGCTGTTTTTT. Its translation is CASSLNGRIPGELFF.